The 14 T cell receptor beta chains given below trace back to one sample, sequenced in a study of response to subunit inactivated influenza vaccine. From the RT-PCR reads, TCRdb called clonotypes with MiXCR, one entry per CDR3 protein. The sample consists of 500,000 to 750,000 distinct CDR3 sequences, about 14% of them appearing once. Sequencing used PBMCs from blood, obtained about 11 days after vaccination. These receptors all stem from a man in his fifties or sixties who received an inactivated influenza vaccine.

The chain recombines TRBV5-4 with TRBJ2-2; D perhaps matches TRBD2 (5 bases). Germline CDR1 and CDR2: SGHNT and YYREEE (reference sequence). The CDR3 runs 15 residues. V was shortened by 0 bases and J by 2 bases, with 8 bases between the two germline ends. In DNA, the CDR3 is TGTGCCAGCAGCTTGGACAGCGGCAACACCGGGGAGCTGTTTTTT. It encodes CASSLDSGNTGELFF.

The chain recombines TRBV2 with TRBJ2-7; perhaps TRBD2 as D (6 bases). V was clipped by 9 bases and J by 4 bases, with 16 bases between them. The CDR3 is 13 residues long. Germline V gives CDR1 SNHLY, CDR2 FYNNEI. CDR3 coding DNA: TGTGCCAGAGGCCGGGGGAGAGAGTACGAGCAGTACTTC. Translation: CARGRGREYEQYF.

This clonotype was counted at least ten times. The chain combines TRBV5-1 with TRBJ1-1, with 7 bases that match TRBD1. The CDR3 extends over 13 amino acids. Germline CDR1 SGHRS, CDR2 YFSETQ. After removal of 4 bases from V and 7 bases from J, the junction contained 7 bases not matched to a gene. The CDR3 nucleotides read TGCGCCAGCAGCCAAGGGGGCGGAGGTGAAGCTTTCTTT. Protein sequence: CASSQGGGGEAFF.

This clonotype was seen a few times. V usage is TRBV12-3 or TRBV12-4 and J usage is TRBJ2-3, with TRBD2 matching over 11 bases. With V trimmed by 6 bases and J by 6 bases, 8 bases remained unmatched. This CDR3 is built from 15 residues. CDR3 nucleotide sequence: TGTGCCAGCAGGATGACTAGCGGGACCGGGGATACGCAGTATTTT. Encoded protein: CASRMTSGTGDTQYF.

The genes are TRBV5-1 and TRBJ2-3; possibly TRBD1 for D (5 bases). V lost 0 bases and J lost 8, with 10 bases in between. The CDR3 has 13 residues. The germline V gene has CDR1 SGHRS and CDR2 YFSETQ. CDR3 in DNA: TGCGCCAGCAGCTTGGAGGGGCGCAGTACGCAGTATTTT. Amino acid sequence: CASSLEGRSTQYF.

This clonotype was seen at least ten times. This chain uses TRBV29-1 with TRBJ2-1; 8 bases fit TRBD2. There are 14 residues in the CDR3. V lost 0 bases and J lost 9; bases outside the gene matches: 7. From germline, CDR1 is SQVTM and CDR2 ANQGSEA. CDR3 nucleotides: TGCAGCGTTGAAGATACGAGCGGGAGAGCTGAGCAGTTCTTC. Amino acids: CSVEDTSGRAEQFF.

This chain links TRBV30 with TRBJ1-5, with D possibly matching TRBD1 (5 bases). Germline CDR1 GTSNPN, CDR2 SVGIG (reference sequence). The CDR3 runs to 15 residues. The V end was cut by 0 bases, the J end by 4 bases, with 13 bases between. Here the CDR3 reads CAWSVLQGANQPQHF. The CDR3 bases are TGTGCCTGGAGTGTACTGCAGGGTGCTAATCAGCCCCAGCATTTT.

The table lists this clonotype with a few counts. The V call is TRBV7-2, the J call TRBJ1-2, with TRBD1 matching over 9 bases. The CDR3 runs 12 residues. V lost 7 bases to trimming and J lost 5 bases; unmatched junction nucleotides: 2. The V gene's germline CDR1 is SGHTA and CDR2 FQGNSA. CDR3 nucleotides: TGTGCCAGCATTGGACAGGGGTATGGCTACACCTTC. Residues: CASIGQGYGYTF.

This clonotype was counted many times. The V gene is TRBV7-9, the J gene TRBJ2-4; 11 nucleotides align to TRBD1. CDR1 and CDR2 from the germline V gene are SEHNR and FQNEAQ (reference sequence). Unmatched junction bases numbered 12, after V lost 5 bases and J lost 9 bases. CDR3 size: 16 residues. CDR3 protein: CASSLNSGTGGIIQYF. CDR3 nucleotides: TGTGCCAGCAGCCTCAATTCCGGGACAGGGGGAATCATTCAGTACTTC.

Of note for this clonotype: At one end, the junction sequence differs from germline, possibly due to a read error. The V call is TRBV20-1, the J call TRBJ1-5, with TRBD1 matching over 11 bases. Germline loops: CDR1 DFQATT, CDR2 SNEGSKA (reference sequence). The CDR3 length is 15 residues. The CDR3 coding sequence is TGCAGTGCTGGAGACGGGACAGGGGGAAATCAGCCCCAGCATTTT. It specifies CSAGDGTGGNQPQHF.

The rearrangement links TRBV21-1 to TRBJ1-1. TRBV21-1 is given as a pseudogene. CDR3 size: 11 residues. The CDR3, as DNA: TGTGCCAGCAGCAACGGGACAGAAGCTTTCTTT. The encoded protein is CASSNGTEAFF.

CDR3 sequence (DNA): TGCGCCAGCAGTGAAGGGTGGGAGAACACTGAAGCTTTCTTT. Translating it yields CASSEGWENTEAFF. This chain connects TRBV10-1 to TRBJ1-1; D remains unclear. Germline CDR1 and CDR2: WNHNN and SYGVQD (reference sequence). This CDR3 has 14 amino acids. V shed 3 bases and J shed 1 base, with 9 bases lying between them.

This clonotype was detected only a few times. The genes are TRBV23-1 and TRBJ2-7, with D possibly being TRBD1 (5 bases). TRBV23-1 is an open reading frame whose function is uncertain. The ends were cut back, 6 bases at V and 2 bases at J, with 14 bases in the middle. The CDR3 length is 14 residues. DNA of the CDR3: TGCGCCAGCAGACCCGAAGGGGCCCCCTACGAGCAGTACTTC. This encodes CASRPEGAPYEQYF.

This clonotype was seen more than once but under ten times. This chain connects TRBV3-1 to TRBJ2-7; TRBD1 might be the D (6 bases). The CDR3 extends over 15 amino acids. Germline CDR1 and CDR2: LGHDT and YNNKEL (reference sequence). Trimming took off 1 base at V and 7 bases at J, with 17 bases between the two ends. The CDR3 spells CASSQAVHRTEEQYF. CDR3 in DNA: TGTGCCAGCAGCCAAGCTGTTCACAGGACAGAGGAGCAGTACTTC.